This T cell receptor beta chain was captured by sequencing in a study of STAT5B mutations in CD4+ large granular lymphocyte leukemia. Whole-study findings and limits: 8/27 top patient clones versus 2/35 control clones were TRBV06-family. Main leukemic clonotypes were patient-specific, but 25% appeared at low frequency elsewhere. CD4-sorted patient repertoires seemed more clonal than healthy CD4+ repertoires.

A remark on this clone: Its matching antigen is unknown.

CDR1 and CDR2 (germline): SQVTM, ANQGSEA. The trim removed 2 bases at V and 7 bases at J, leaving 6 bases unmatched. The CDR3 consists of 14 residues. Measured with immunoSEQ multiplex PCR; TCRdb has only the in-frame clones, and not every one. The sample records under 40,000 clones, 70% to 80% being singletons. V usage is TRBV29-1 and J usage is TRBJ2-1; 9 positions agree with TRBD1. Sequenced material: CD4+ T cells from blood buffy coats. This TCR came from a human donor in good health. This CDR3 reads CSVERGTGRNEQFF. The CDR3 nucleotides read TGCAGCGTTGAAAGGGGGACAGGGAGGAATGAGCAGTTCTTC.